This is a list of T cell receptor beta chains from one sample in a study of regulatory T cells in long-lasting Graves disease. Each CDR3 protein gets one entry after TCRdb re-called the multiplex PCR reads with MiXCR. Among about 460,000 distinct CDR3 sequences listed, about 14% were seen once. The data also belong to a second study, concerning T cells in Graves' hyperthyroidism and ophthalmopathy.

The sequences come from peripheral blood mononuclear cells (PBMCs), collected at new diagnosis, from a patient treated with antithyroid drugs. These receptors were collected from a woman aged 45 to 65 with Graves disease. CDR3s include the opening cysteine and the closing phenylalanine or tryptophan. The D gene is left open where the match is weak. Clone size is not always given. Where it is, it says once, few, many or a class for expanded clones.

j_call d_call clone_size v_call cdr3_aa cdr3_nt
TRBJ1-5 NA few TRBV18 CASSPGSDSNQPQHF TGTGCCAGCTCACCTGGGTCAGATAGCAATCAGCCCCAGCATTTT
TRBJ2-3 TRBD1 many TRBV5-1 CASSLVGQSTDTQYF TGCGCCAGCAGCTTGGTGGGACAGAGCACAGATACGCAGTATTTT
TRBJ2-7 TRBD2 many TRBV27 CASSSRLAGDLYEQYF TGTGCCAGCAGTTCAAGACTAGCGGGAGACCTCTACGAGCAGTACTTC
TRBJ2-5 TRBD2 NA TRBV7-3 CASSARGGSETQYF TGTGCCAGCAGCGCGCGGGGGGGCAGCGAGACCCAGTACTTC
TRBJ2-1 TRBD1 few TRBV3-1 CASSHPKVRTGANEQFF TGTGCCAGCAGCCATCCCAAAGTGAGGACAGGGGCAAATGAGCAGTTCTTC
TRBJ2-1 NA NA TRBV20-1 CSAPVGRYNEQFF TGCAGTGCTCCGGTGGGACGTTACAATGAGCAGTTCTTC
TRBJ2-7 TRBD2 many TRBV27 CASSFRRESYEQYF TGTGCCAGCAGTTTTAGGCGGGAGTCCTACGAGCAGTACTTC
TRBJ2-7 NA few TRBV5-6 CASSLGVLSAEQYF TGTGCCAGCAGCTTGGGAGTCTTGTCGGCCGAGCAGTACTTC
TRBJ1-1 TRBD1 NA TRBV11-3 CASSSGTADTEAFF TGTGCCAGCAGCTCGGGGACAGCAGACACTGAAGCTTTCTTT
TRBJ1-6 NA NA TRBV9 CASSPQRGAEPLHF TGTGCCAGCAGCCCCCAACGGGGGGCCGAACCCCTCCACTTT
TRBJ2-7 TRBD2 many TRBV12-3/TRBV12-4 CASSVQSGVEQYF TGTGCCAGCAGTGTACAAAGCGGGGTCGAGCAGTACTTC
TRBJ2-2 TRBD2 few TRBV10-3 CASKTSETNTGELFF TGTGCCAGCAAAACTAGCGAGACGAACACCGGGGAGCTGTTTTTT
TRBJ1-1 NA many TRBV12-3/TRBV12-4 CASRLAQTNTEAFF TGTGCCAGCAGACTTGCACAGACGAACACTGAAGCTTTCTTT
TRBJ2-7 TRBD2 few TRBV20-1 CSASRLRTSGFYEQYF TGCAGTGCTAGTAGACTCAGGACTAGCGGTTTCTACGAGCAGTACTTC
TRBJ2-7 NA many TRBV6-2/TRBV6-3 CASSYSAGTGEQYF TGTGCCAGCAGTTACTCGGCAGGCACTGGTGAGCAGTACTTC
TRBJ2-1 TRBD2 many TRBV7-2 CASSRAASGSSYNEQFF TGTGCCAGCAGCAGGGCGGCTAGCGGGAGCTCCTACAATGAGCAGTTCTTC
TRBJ1-3 NA NA TRBV6-1 CASSETPGVSGNTIYF TGTGCCAGCAGTGAGACACCAGGGGTCTCTGGAAACACCATATATTTT
TRBJ2-1 NA many TRBV3-1 CASSQVGVVDRTDEQFF TGTGCCAGCAGCCAAGTGGGGGTCGTTGACAGGACGGATGAGCAGTTCTTC
TRBJ1-1 NA NA TRBV5-1 CASTPSASNTEAFF TGCGCCAGCACTCCCAGCGCCTCGAACACTGAAGCTTTCTTT
TRBJ1-1 NA many TRBV19 CASTGKENTEAFF TGTGCCAGTACCGGAAAAGAGAACACTGAAGCTTTCTTT
TRBJ2-2 TRBD2 NA TRBV30 CAWSLAGYTGELFF TGTGCCTGGAGTTTAGCGGGATACACCGGGGAGCTGTTTTTT
TRBJ2-5 TRBD2 many TRBV5-1 CASSSSTLAGGQETQYF TGCGCCAGCAGCTCGTCCACACTAGCGGGAGGGCAAGAGACCCAGTACTTC
TRBJ2-2 NA many TRBV20-1 CSARVGGRAGGELFF TGCAGTGCTAGAGTAGGGGGGAGAGCTGGCGGGGAGCTGTTTTTT
TRBJ1-5 NA NA TRBV7-8 CASSLAVTRGQSNQPQHF TGTGCCAGCAGCTTAGCAGTGACCCGCGGACAGAGCAATCAGCCCCAGCATTTT
TRBJ2-6 NA NA TRBV28 CASSFAAGANVLTF TGTGCCAGCAGTTTTGCGGCCGGGGCCAACGTCCTGACTTTC
TRBJ2-7 NA NA TRBV6-2/TRBV6-3 CASSEVGLPTGYEQYF TGTGCCAGCAGTGAAGTAGGGCTGCCTACCGGCTACGAGCAGTACTTC
TRBJ2-1 TRBD2 few TRBV6-1 CAISGRAGNEQFF TGTGCCATTAGCGGGAGGGCCGGGAATGAGCAGTTCTTC
TRBJ2-3 TRBD2 NA TRBV20-1 CSARDGGRASDTQYF TGCAGTGCTAGAGATGGCGGGAGGGCCTCAGATACGCAGTATTTT
TRBJ2-1 TRBD2 few TRBV7-3 CASSSGLALPNEQFF TGTGCCAGCAGCTCGGGACTAGCGCTACCCAATGAGCAGTTCTTC
TRBJ2-1 TRBD2 NA TRBV19 CASRRLAGQSYNEQFF TGTGCCAGTCGCCGACTAGCGGGCCAATCCTACAATGAGCAGTTCTTC
TRBJ2-1 TRBD2 many TRBV5-1 CASSRGGVREGAYNEQFF TGCGCCAGCAGCCGCGGGGGTGTGCGGGAGGGTGCCTACAATGAGCAGTTCTTC
TRBJ2-7 NA many TRBV11-2 CASSLGGQSYEQYF TGTGCCAGCAGCTTGGGGGGACAGTCCTACGAGCAGTACTTC
TRBJ2-2 NA NA TRBV7-3 CASSRDTHTGELFF TGTGCCAGCAGCAGAGACACCCACACCGGGGAGCTGTTTTTT
TRBJ2-7 TRBD2 many TRBV6-5 CASSYEGWASGDIYEQYF TGTGCCAGCAGTTATGAGGGGTGGGCTAGCGGGGATATCTACGAGCAGTACTTC
TRBJ2-7 NA NA TRBV6-1 CASSAGVPYEQYF TGTGCCAGCAGTGCGGGAGTTCCCTACGAGCAGTACTTC
TRBJ2-7 TRBD2 many TRBV12-3/TRBV12-4 CASRLSGRLSYEQYF TGTGCCAGCAGACTTAGCGGGAGGCTGTCCTACGAGCAGTACTTC
TRBJ1-2 NA many TRBV18 CASSPTQEFNYGYTF TGTGCCAGCTCACCAACGCAGGAATTTAACTATGGCTACACCTTC
TRBJ1-1 NA NA TRBV2 CASRVRDGFTEAFF TGTGCCAGCAGAGTTAGGGACGGCTTTACTGAAGCTTTCTTT
TRBJ2-1 NA NA TRBV6-1 CASSEWFRFF TGTGCCAGCAGTGAATGGTTCCGGTTCTTC
TRBJ2-1 NA many TRBV28 CASSLWVSEYNEQFF TGTGCCAGCAGTTTATGGGTTAGCGAATACAATGAGCAGTTCTTC
TRBJ2-7 NA many TRBV28 CASSFFRAGEQYF TGTGCCAGCAGTTTTTTTCGGGCGGGCGAGCAGTACTTC
TRBJ2-1 TRBD2 many TRBV5-1 CASSLGKTSGRHNEQFF TGCGCCAGCAGCTTGGGGAAAACTAGCGGGAGGCACAATGAGCAGTTCTTC
TRBJ2-3 TRBD2 many TRBV9 CASSVSAGVADTQYF TGTGCCAGCAGCGTTTCTGCGGGAGTGGCAGATACGCAGTATTTT
TRBJ2-7 NA few TRBV2 CATQGVSYEQYF TGTGCCACCCAGGGCGTCTCCTACGAGCAGTACTTC
TRBJ1-5 NA many TRBV27 CASRTASNQPQHF TGTGCCAGCAGAACAGCTAGCAATCAGCCCCAGCATTTT
TRBJ2-6 NA NA TRBV4-2 CASSQEQGGGANVLTF TGTGCCAGCAGCCAGGAACAGGGAGGTGGGGCCAACGTCCTGACTTTC
TRBJ1-6 NA NA TRBV3-1 CASSRAGGLSPLHF TGTGCCAGCAGCCGCGCGGGGGGCCTTTCACCCCTCCACTTT
TRBJ2-7 TRBD2 many TRBV7-8 CASSSSNQAGLAGGPSYEQYF TGTGCCAGCAGCAGTTCTAACCAGGCGGGACTAGCGGGAGGGCCCTCCTACGAGCAGTACTTC
TRBJ2-1 NA many TRBV6-1 CASTGHHYFSYNEQFF TGTGCCAGCACTGGCCACCACTATTTCTCCTACAATGAGCAGTTCTTC
TRBJ2-5 NA many TRBV10-3 CAISEAGVEKTQYF TGTGCCATCAGTGAGGCAGGGGTCGAAAAGACCCAGTACTTC
TRBJ1-5 NA many TRBV2 CAGRGDDQPQHF TGTGCCGGGAGGGGGGATGATCAGCCCCAGCATTTT
TRBJ2-3 NA NA TRBV6-2/TRBV6-3 CASSYSIWAETDTQYF TGTGCCAGCAGTTACTCGATTTGGGCAGAGACAGATACGCAGTATTTT
TRBJ2-2 NA few TRBV2 CASRTRWDTGELFF TGTGCCAGCAGGACCCGGTGGGACACCGGGGAGCTGTTTTTT
TRBJ1-6 NA few TRBV20-1 CSARRSQGDNSPLHF TGCAGTGCTAGAAGAAGCCAGGGAGATAATTCACCCCTCCACTTT
TRBJ2-7 NA NA TRBV4-1 CASTQDELQTYEQYF TGCGCCAGCACCCAAGACGAACTACAGACCTACGAGCAGTACTTC
TRBJ2-3 NA many TRBV24-1 CATRGQITDTQYF TGTGCCACCAGAGGACAGATCACAGATACGCAGTATTTT
TRBJ2-2 NA many TRBV7-3 CASSLTGAGELFF TGTGCCAGCAGCTTAACGGGAGCCGGGGAGCTGTTTTTT
TRBJ1-1 NA few TRBV18 CASSPPPGRLYTEAFF TGTGCCAGCTCACCCCCTCCGGGCAGGCTCTACACTGAAGCTTTCTTT
TRBJ2-1 NA few TRBV11-3 CASSTHPTINYNEQFF TGTGCCAGCAGCACTCACCCCACGATAAATTACAATGAGCAGTTCTTC